Listed below are T cell receptor beta chains from one sample, sequenced in a study of T cells in Graves' hyperthyroidism and ophthalmopathy. MiXCR, applied by TCRdb to the multiplex PCR reads, yields one record per CDR3 protein. The table has a few hundred thousand distinct CDR3 sequences, 22% seen once. Input material: blood. The source is a man aged 25 to 45 with Graves' ophthalmopathy. Both conserved end residues are part of each CDR3. The order of the fields is J gene, V gene, D gene, clone size, CDR3 protein, CDR3 DNA. The D gene is left open where the match is weak. Rows give clone size only sometimes, using once, few, many, or a class for an expanded clone.

TRBJ2-7 | TRBV19 | - | few | CASSMRQNLYEQYF | TGTGCCAGTAGTATGAGACAGAACCTCTACGAGCAGTACTTC
TRBJ1-5 | TRBV19 | - | - | CASSIRTREPQHF | TGTGCCAGTAGTATACGGACACGTGAGCCCCAGCATTTT
TRBJ1-1 | TRBV30 | - | many | CAWSVRPNSPEAFF | TGTGCCTGGAGTGTAAGGCCCAATTCCCCTGAAGCTTTCTTT
TRBJ1-1 | TRBV10-3 | TRBD1 | few | CAINRDRAGTEAFF | TGTGCCATCAACCGGGACAGGGCTGGAACTGAAGCTTTCTTT
TRBJ2-1 | TRBV5-6 | - | once | CASSLGREARNEQFF | TGTGCCAGCAGCTTGGGAAGGGAGGCACGAAATGAGCAGTTCTTC
TRBJ1-6 | TRBV6-1 | TRBD1 | - | CASNRGLFSTGSPLHF | TGTGCCAGCAACAGGGGGCTTTTTTCTACGGGTTCACCCCTCCACTTT
TRBJ1-2 | TRBV7-8 | - | many | CASSPSPGISGYTF | TGTGCCAGCAGCCCCAGTCCGGGGATCAGCGGCTACACCTTC
TRBJ1-6 | TRBV6-1 | - | few | CASSEARRGNSPLHF | TGTGCCAGCAGTGAAGCCCGGCGGGGTAATTCACCCCTCCACTTT
TRBJ1-6 | TRBV27 | TRBD1 | - | CASSAVEGAYSPLHF | TGTGCCAGCAGCGCCGTAGAGGGGGCATACTCACCCCTCCACTTT
TRBJ1-1 | TRBV5-5 | - | - | CASSLLYTNTEAFF | TGTGCCAGCAGCTTGCTGTACACCAACACTGAAGCTTTCTTT
TRBJ2-1 | TRBV3-1 | TRBD1 | few | CASSQGTGRHNEQFF | TGTGCCAGCAGCCAAGGGACAGGGCGCCACAATGAGCAGTTCTTC
TRBJ2-3 | TRBV29-1 | - | - | CSVERGMDTQYF | TGCAGCGTTGAGCGAGGGATGGATACGCAGTATTTT
TRBJ2-7 | TRBV7-9 | TRBD1 | - | CASSFSSKTPGGSFRVYEQYF | TGTGCCAGCAGCTTTTCCTCAAAGACCCCAGGGGGCAGTTTTCGTGTCTACGAGCAGTACTTC
TRBJ2-7 | TRBV2 | TRBD2 | - | CASKGTSGGVKASYEQYF | TGTGCCAGCAAAGGGACTAGCGGAGGTGTCAAGGCCTCCTACGAGCAGTACTTC
TRBJ2-2 | TRBV6-1 | - | - | CASSEASGELFF | TGTGCCAGCAGTGAGGCCAGCGGGGAGCTGTTTTTT
TRBJ2-7 | TRBV15 | - | - | CATSRGGSSTYEQYF | TGTGCCACCAGCAGAGGAGGGAGTTCGACCTACGAGCAGTACTTC
TRBJ1-2 | TRBV6-1 | TRBD1 | - | CASRDRGRLVDGYTF | TGTGCCAGCAGAGACAGGGGGCGGTTGGTAGATGGCTACACCTTC
TRBJ1-1 | TRBV28 | - | few | CASSLPPASSTEAFF | TGTGCCAGCAGTTTACCCCCTGCGTCCAGCACTGAAGCTTTCTTT
TRBJ2-7 | TRBV6-1 | - | - | CASSERYKGMGEQYF | TGTGCCAGCAGTGAAAGATATAAGGGTATGGGCGAGCAGTACTTC
TRBJ1-5 | TRBV19 | TRBD1 | - | CASKMDRADNQPQHF | TGTGCCAGTAAAATGGACAGGGCTGACAATCAGCCCCAGCATTTT
TRBJ2-1 | TRBV6-1 | - | few | CASSRDLLSYNEQFF | TGTGCCAGCAGTCGGGACCTACTCTCCTACAATGAGCAGTTCTTC
TRBJ2-3 | TRBV20-1 | - | - | CSAQGIPTDTQYF | TGCAGTGCTCAAGGGATACCCACAGATACGCAGTATTTT
TRBJ2-3 | TRBV3-1 | - | - | CASRQEGDTQYF | TGTGCCAGCAGACAGGAGGGAGATACGCAGTATTTT
TRBJ1-4 | TRBV30 | - | few | CAWSTQGGGFEKLFF | TGTGCCTGGAGCACCCAAGGGGGGGGTTTTGAAAAACTGTTTTTT